This section outlines one TCR beta chain sequence together with its context. Authors' analysis steps: Reference gene primer amplification gave nucleated cell count estimates. The data were produced by immunoSEQ multiplex PCR, yet TCRdb's version contains in-frame clones alone and is incomplete. For V, J and clone size, that table is used; D and trimming come from the DNA. The sample has 300,000 to 400,000 clones, more than 85% seen once; the top ten hold over 0.8%. This specimen comes from a study of blood T cell repertoires in COVID-19. CDR3 length: 15 amino acids. The V segment lost 7 bases and the J segment 6 bases; nucleotides outside the gene matches: 8. From germline, CDR1 is LNHDA and CDR2 SQIVND (reference sequence). Across 20 to 25 US areas, participants ranged in age from about 18 to 90 years.

The V and J genes are TRBV19 and TRBJ1-6, with 8 bases that match TRBD1. The clonotype comes from a young woman who had recovered from COVID-19. The sequencing sample was made of PBMCs or T cells enriched from blood (not recorded which). The CDR3 loop is CASKIPGQVNSPLHF. The DNA of the CDR3 is TGTGCCAGTAAAATACCGGGACAGGTTAATTCACCCCTCCACTTT. Full variable domain (outside the CDR3, taken from reference TRBV19 and TRBJ1-6): DGGITQSPKYLFRKEGQNVTLSCEQNLNHDAMYWYRQDPGQGLRLIYYSQIVNDFQKGDIAEGYSVSREKKESFPLTVTSAQKNPTAFYLCASKIPGQVNSPLHFGNGTRLTVT.